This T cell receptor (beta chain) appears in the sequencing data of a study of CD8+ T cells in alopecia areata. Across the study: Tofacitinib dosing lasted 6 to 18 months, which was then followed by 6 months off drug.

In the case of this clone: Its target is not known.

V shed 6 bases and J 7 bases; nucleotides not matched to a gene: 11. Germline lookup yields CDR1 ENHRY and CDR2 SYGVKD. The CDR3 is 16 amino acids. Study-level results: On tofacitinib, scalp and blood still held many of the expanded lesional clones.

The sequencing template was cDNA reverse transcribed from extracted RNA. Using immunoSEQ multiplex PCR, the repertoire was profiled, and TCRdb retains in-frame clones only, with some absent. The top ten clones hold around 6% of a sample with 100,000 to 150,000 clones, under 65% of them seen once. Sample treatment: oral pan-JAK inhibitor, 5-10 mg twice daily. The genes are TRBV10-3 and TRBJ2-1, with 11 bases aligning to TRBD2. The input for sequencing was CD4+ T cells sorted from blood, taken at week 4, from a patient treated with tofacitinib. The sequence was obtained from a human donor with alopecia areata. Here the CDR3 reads CAISGSGGAMRNEQFF. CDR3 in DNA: TGTGCCATCAGCGGTAGCGGGGGGGCTATGAGGAATGAGCAGTTCTTC.